A selection of T cell receptor beta chains follows, all from one sample in a study of cytomegalovirus exposure and HLA in healthy donors. Generated by immunoSEQ multiplex PCR, the TCRdb table keeps only in-frame clones and is missing some. The sample totals 80,000 to 95,000 clones. Input material: PBMCs. The receptors shown here come from a young woman in good health and CMV-seronegative. Each CDR3 is given without its conserved first and last residue.

TRBV6-6,ASTGNTEAF
TRBV6-1,ASRGDYRTNQPQH
TRBV6-6,ASSYQVAGGNYEQY
TRBV11-2,ASSFLPGQDTEAF
TRBV7-9,ASCEGEAGELF
TRBV19,ASSRQGNEKLF
TRBV9,ASSVDVTNYGYT
TRBV7-9,ASSLDRGTDTQY
TRBV4-1,ASSQVPTGTTLNSPLH
TRBV7-8,ASSLRAGGTGELF
TRBV6-5,ASSKDRGLNTEAF
TRBV6-6,ASSYGLAGGPDKQY
TRBV5-1,ASSLALAGVETQY
TRBV6-6,ASSYSLQRGGDTQY
TRBV5-1,ASSLRASGRTGELF
TRBV5-6,ASRLLDREGEQY
TRBV6-1,ASSEAPGQSYEQY
TRBV6-1,ASSEVEGLAGVSYEQY
TRBV5-7,ASPPGGVNTEAF
TRBV5-6,ASSLRGRNTEAF
TRBV9,ASSVWDRDDNEQF
TRBV15,ATSRARENTEAF
TRBV29-1,SVESRYFEAF
TRBV29-1,SVGLYGGSTGELF
TRBV19,AVRLGLNTGELF
TRBV10-3,AISPTSGISYNEQF
TRBV5-1,ASSHRQGADTQY
TRBV7-8,ASSRDTDYGYT
TRBV9,ASSVGRGTSGNTIY
TRBV30,AWSPGMEETQY
TRBV30,AWSVPGFGNTIY
TRBV30,AWKRGFSSYEQY
TRBV25-1,ASSGGRSAYEQY
TRBV6-6,ASSPTRPYEQY
TRBV19,ASSTRFGGYT